The entry that follows covers one T cell receptor (beta chain) sequence. Its antigen is not identified. The sample is drawn from a study of early T cells in non-severe SARS-CoV-2 infection. Study details: Bulk RNA from unsorted whole blood was sequenced; chains were unpaired. Study findings and constraints: The matching step, a VDJdb search, favored anti-spike CD8 responses and missed private and CD4 specificities.

Individual cDNA molecules were tagged with unique molecular identifiers. In TCRdb, the 5' RACE reads were re-called with MiXCR into one record per CDR3 protein. The sample yields 65,000 to 90,000 distinct CDR3 sequences, roughly an eighth seen once. This CDR3 comprises 12 residues. Germline V gives CDR1 LGHDT, CDR2 YNNKEL (reference sequence). V gave up 2 bases and J gave up 5 bases, with 5 bases separating them. The receptor was derived from an adult who was a healthcare worker with PCR-confirmed SARS-CoV-2 infection or an uninfected control (not recorded which). V usage is TRBV3-1 and J usage is TRBJ2-3; D is undetermined. The sequenced sample consisted of whole blood. Here the CDR3 reads CASSQLEDTQYF. The CDR3, as DNA: TGTGCCAGCAGCCAACTGGAAGATACGCAGTATTTT.